A selection of T cell receptor beta chains follows, all from one sample in a study of T cells after posttransplantation cyclophosphamide. TCRdb's table, derived via immunoSEQ multiplex PCR, lists solely in-frame clones and lacks some. There are approximately 30,000 clones in the sample; about 87% occur only once, and under 15% lies in the top ten. Sequenced input: PBMCs. The receptors were gathered from a woman aged 40 to 55 with a blood cancer, CMV-positive, and with a related stem cell donor. Each CDR3 is given with its conserved first and last residue. The order of the fields is V gene, J gene, clone size, D gene, CDR3 DNA, CDR3 protein. The D gene is left open where the match is weak. The listing skips clone size in some rows; elsewhere it reads once, few, many or a size class.

>TRBV5-1|TRBJ1-4|NA|NA
TGCGCCAGCAGCTTTAGGCCAGGGGATGAAAAACTGTTTTTT
CASSFRPGDEKLFF
>TRBV4-3|TRBJ2-7|NA|TRBD2
TGCGCCAGCAGCCAAGAGGCGGGGGACCTCTCCTACGAGCAGTACTTC
CASSQEAGDLSYEQYF
>TRBV5-4|TRBJ2-5|NA|NA
TGTGCCAGCAGCCCCATCTTAGGGGCGGCTCCAGAGCAGTACTTC
CASSPILGAAPEQYF
>TRBV5-4|TRBJ2-5|NA|NA
TGTGCCAGCTCGAGTGGGGGGGCCGTCGAGACCCAGTACTTC
CASSSGGAVETQYF
>TRBV6-5|TRBJ1-4|NA|TRBD1
TGTGCCAGCAGTTACGGGACAGGGGATGAAAAACTGTTTTTT
CASSYGTGDEKLFF
>TRBV10-3|TRBJ1-3|NA|NA
TGTGCCATCAGTGAGTTTCTTGAGGCGAGCTCTGGAAACACCATATATTTT
CAISEFLEASSGNTIYF
>TRBV19|TRBJ1-1|NA|NA
TGTGCCAGTAGTATCAGGGGATCTGTGAACACTGAAGCTTTCTTT
CASSIRGSVNTEAFF
>TRBV6-5|TRBJ2-7|NA|TRBD2
TGTGCCAGCAGTTTGTGGACTAGCGGGGGGACCGGCGAGCAGTACTTC
CASSLWTSGGTGEQYF
>TRBV4-1|TRBJ2-7|NA|TRBD1
TGCGCCAGCAGCCTACCGGACAGGGGGTACGAGCAGTACTTC
CASSLPDRGYEQYF
>TRBV5-4|TRBJ1-4|NA|NA
TGTGCCAGCAGCTCCCCAGAGGATGAAAAACTGTTTTTT
CASSSPEDEKLFF
>TRBV7-8|TRBJ2-7|NA|NA
TGTGCCAGCAGCCCCAGGGGTTCGGACGAGCAGTACTTC
CASSPRGSDEQYF
>TRBV6-6|TRBJ2-2|once|TRBD2
TGTGCCAGCAGCCGAGGACTAGCGGTGAACACCGGGGAGCTGTTTTTT
CASSRGLAVNTGELFF
>TRBV11-2|TRBJ1-3|NA|TRBD1
TGTGCCAGCAGCTTAGTCGGGACAGGGCTTGGAAACACCATATATTTT
CASSLVGTGLGNTIYF
>TRBV5-1|TRBJ1-2|NA|TRBD1
TGCGCCAGCAGCGGGGACAGGGATGGCTACACCTTC
CASSGDRDGYTF
>TRBV11-3|TRBJ1-2|NA|NA
TGTGCCAGCAGCTGGGGGCATGGCTACACCTTC
CASSWGHGYTF
>TRBV6-5|TRBJ1-2|NA|NA
TGTGCCAGCAGCCGGGACACCAACTATGGCTACACCTTC
CASSRDTNYGYTF
>TRBV10-3|TRBJ2-7|NA|TRBD1
TGTGCCATCAGGACGGGACAGGACCCCTACGAGCAGTACTTC
CAIRTGQDPYEQYF
>TRBV10-3|TRBJ1-1|NA|TRBD1
TGTGCCACTTCCGGGACAGGGGGCTCTGAAGCTTTCTTT
CATSGTGGSEAFF
>TRBV19|TRBJ2-7|NA|NA
TGTGCCAGTAGCACCACACAGGTCCGGTACGAGCAGTACTTC
CASSTTQVRYEQYF
>TRBV27|TRBJ2-7|NA|TRBD1
TGTGCCAGCAAACGTGGGACAGGACGGGGGTTGTACTACGAGCAGTACTTC
CASKRGTGRGLYYEQYF
>TRBV5-6|TRBJ2-5|NA|TRBD1
TGTGCCAGCAGTGCCCCGACAGGGAGAGAGACCCAGTACTTC
CASSAPTGRETQYF
>TRBV19|TRBJ1-1|NA|NA
TGTGCCAGTAGTCCTAGGCAGGGGTGGAACACTGAAGCTTTCTTT
CASSPRQGWNTEAFF
>TRBV5-5|TRBJ2-2|NA|NA
TGTGCCAGCAGCCCCACTGGGGGGGCAGCCACCGGGGAGCTGTTTTTT
CASSPTGGAATGELFF
>TRBV6-1|TRBJ2-7|NA|TRBD1
TGTGCCAGCAGTGAAGCCGGACAGGCGATCACCTACGAGCAGTACTTC
CASSEAGQAITYEQYF
>TRBV2|TRBJ2-5|once|NA
TGTGCCAGCAGTGATGGGGCGAACCAAGAGACCCAGTACTTC
CASSDGANQETQYF
>TRBV19|TRBJ1-1|once|NA
TGTGCCAGTAGTACCGTGACAGGATCGGGCACTGAAGCTTTCTTT
CASSTVTGSGTEAFF
>TRBV7-7|TRBJ2-3|NA|NA
TGTGCTAGCAGCCCGAGGGCGGTAGATACGCAGTATTTT
CASSPRAVDTQYF
>TRBV2|TRBJ1-1|NA|NA
TGTGCCAGCAGTCAACAGGTGAGCAACACTGAAGCTTTCTTT
CASSQQVSNTEAFF
>TRBV7-6|TRBJ1-1|NA|NA
TGTGCCAGCAGCTTAGGCGGGGAGAACACTGAAGCTTTCTTT
CASSLGGENTEAFF
>TRBV7-2|TRBJ2-7|NA|NA
TGTGCCAGCAGCTTAGCCAGCGGTTCCTACGAGCAGTACTTC
CASSLASGSYEQYF
>TRBV5-4|TRBJ2-2|NA|TRBD1
TGTGCCAGCAGCTCCGGGACAGGGTCGGTTAGTGCCGGGGAGCTGTTTTTT
CASSSGTGSVSAGELFF
>TRBV4-1|TRBJ2-2|NA|NA
TGCGCCAGCAGCCAAGAAGGAACTAGCCCTAACACCGGGGAGCTGTTTTTT
CASSQEGTSPNTGELFF
>TRBV19|TRBJ2-2|NA|TRBD2
TGTGCCAGCTCCGAGCAGCGGGGGACCGGGGAGCTGTTTTTT
CASSEQRGTGELFF
>TRBV7-3|TRBJ1-1|NA|TRBD1
TGTGCCAGCAGCCCCAAACAGGGGATGCGAGCTTTCTTT
CASSPKQGMRAFF
>TRBV5-1|TRBJ2-3|NA|NA
TGCGCCAGCAGCACAGACCTGATATCCGCAGATACGCAGTATTTT
CASSTDLISADTQYF
>TRBV5-1|TRBJ1-1|NA|NA
TGCGCCAGCAAGGGAGGCCACACTGAAGCTTTCTTT
CASKGGHTEAFF
>TRBV7-6|TRBJ2-1|NA|TRBD2
TGTGCCAGCAGCTTAACTTTAGCGGGGGGGATTCACAATGAGCAGTTCTTC
CASSLTLAGGIHNEQFF
>TRBV28|TRBJ2-7|NA|TRBD1
TGTGCCAGCAGTTTCTCCGGGACAGCCCTCGAGCAGTACTTC
CASSFSGTALEQYF
>TRBV28|TRBJ2-7|NA|NA
TGTGCCAGCAGTTTGGGCAGCTACGAGCAGTACTTC
CASSLGSYEQYF
>TRBV5-4|TRBJ1-4|NA|TRBD1
TGTGCCAGCAGCTTCACCCGGGACAGGAATGAAAAACTGTTTTTT
CASSFTRDRNEKLFF
>TRBV11-2|TRBJ2-1|NA|NA
TGTGCCAGCAGCTTAGGTGGAGGGACCTACAATGAGCAGTTCTTC
CASSLGGGTYNEQFF
>TRBV7-9|TRBJ2-2|NA|TRBD1
TGTGCCAGCAGTTGGGGACAGGGGCCCGGGGAGCTGTTTTTT
CASSWGQGPGELFF
>TRBV7-3|TRBJ2-3|NA|TRBD2
TGTGCCAGCAGCTTACCGTCGACTAGCGGGGGGTCTAGCACAGATACGCAGTATTTT
CASSLPSTSGGSSTDTQYF
>TRBV2|TRBJ2-3|NA|TRBD1
TGTGCCAGCAGTCCGGGACAGGCGGCTACGCAGTATTTT
CASSPGQAATQYF
>TRBV2|TRBJ2-2|NA|NA
TGTGCCAGCAGTGAGAGAAAGACAGGAGTGAACACCGGGGAGCTGTTTTTT
CASSERKTGVNTGELFF
>TRBV6-6|TRBJ2-2|NA|NA
TGTGCCAATCGCGGGGCCAACACCGGGGAGCTGTTTTTT
CANRGANTGELFF
>TRBV11-2|TRBJ1-2|NA|NA
TGTGCCAGCCTAGGGCGGGGTAACTATGGCTACACCTTC
CASLGRGNYGYTF
>TRBV21-1|TRBJ1-6|NA|NA
TGTGCCAGCAGCAAAGAGGGGCAGCGTCCTGGTTCACCCCTCCACTTT
CASSKEGQRPGSPLHF
>TRBV7-6|TRBJ2-1|once|TRBD2
TGTGCCAGCAGCACGACTAGCGGGGGGGCCCTTGAGCAGTTCTTC
CASSTTSGGALEQFF
>TRBV20-1|TRBJ1-3|NA|TRBD1
TGCAGTGCAACGGACAGGGGCATATATTTT
CSATDRGIYF
>TRBV15|TRBJ2-7|few|NA
TGTGCCACCAGCGGATTACAGGGAGGGGTGGTCGAGCAGTACTTC
CATSGLQGGVVEQYF
>TRBV18|TRBJ1-6|NA|NA
TGTGCCAGCTCACCAACGGACAAGGGTAATTCACCCCTCCACTTT
CASSPTDKGNSPLHF
>TRBV10-2|TRBJ1-4|NA|NA
TGCGCCAGCAGTCGGGAGTCTAATGAAAAACTGTTTTTT
CASSRESNEKLFF